Below, one T cell receptor (beta chain) is given with its context. One junction end disagrees with the germline gene, perhaps due to a read error. The germline V gene has CDR1 SSHAT and CDR2 FNYEAQ (reference sequence). CDR3 length: 13 residues. A second PCR, run for roughly 7 to 12 cycles, used a sample-barcoded 5' primer plus a J-beta primer mix. TCRdb redid the calling of the 5' RACE reads with MiXCR, one entry per CDR3 protein. The table includes about 680,000 distinct CDR3 sequences, around 48% detected once. The sample originates from a study of blood T cells in healthy people across ages. This TCR came from a woman between 55 and 75 years old in good health. The chain couples TRBV7-7 to TRBJ2-3; 8 nucleotides line up with TRBD1. The sequencing sample was made of blood. Written as DNA, the CDR3 is TGTGCTAGCAGCTTAGAGGACAGGGCGGTTAAGTATTTT. Residues: CASSLEDRAVKYF.